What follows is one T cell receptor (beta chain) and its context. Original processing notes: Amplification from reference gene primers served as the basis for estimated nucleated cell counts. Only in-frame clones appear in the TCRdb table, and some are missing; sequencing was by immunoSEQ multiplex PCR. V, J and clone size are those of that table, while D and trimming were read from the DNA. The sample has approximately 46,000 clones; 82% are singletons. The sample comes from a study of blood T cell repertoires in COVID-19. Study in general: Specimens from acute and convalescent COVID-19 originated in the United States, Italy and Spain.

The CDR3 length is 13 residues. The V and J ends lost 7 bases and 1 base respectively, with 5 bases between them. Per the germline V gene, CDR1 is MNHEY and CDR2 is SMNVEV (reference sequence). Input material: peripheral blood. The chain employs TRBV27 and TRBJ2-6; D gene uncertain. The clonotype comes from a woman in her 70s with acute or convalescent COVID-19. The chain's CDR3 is CASTTSGANVLTF. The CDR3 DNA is TGTGCCAGCACAACATCTGGGGCCAACGTCCTGACTTTC. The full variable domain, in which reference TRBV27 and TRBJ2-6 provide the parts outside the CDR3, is EAQVTQNPRYLITVTGKKLTVTCSQNMNHEYMSWYRQDPGLGLRQIYYSMNVEVTDKGDVPEGYKVSRKEKRNFPLILESPSPNQTSLYFCASTTSGANVLTFGAGSRLTVL.